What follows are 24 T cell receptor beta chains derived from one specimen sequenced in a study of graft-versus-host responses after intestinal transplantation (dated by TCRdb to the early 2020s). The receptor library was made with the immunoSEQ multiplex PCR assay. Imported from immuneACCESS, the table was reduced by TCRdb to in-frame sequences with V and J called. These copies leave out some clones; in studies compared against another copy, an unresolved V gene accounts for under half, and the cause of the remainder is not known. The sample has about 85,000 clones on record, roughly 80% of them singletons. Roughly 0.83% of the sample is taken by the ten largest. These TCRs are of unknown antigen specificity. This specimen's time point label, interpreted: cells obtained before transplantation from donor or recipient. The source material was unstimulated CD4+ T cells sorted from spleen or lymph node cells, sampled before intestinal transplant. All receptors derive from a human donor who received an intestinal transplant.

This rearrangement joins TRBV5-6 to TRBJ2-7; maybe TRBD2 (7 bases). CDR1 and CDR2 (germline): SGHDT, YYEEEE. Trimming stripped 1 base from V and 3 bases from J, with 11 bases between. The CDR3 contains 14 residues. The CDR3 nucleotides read TGTGCCAGCAGCTTGAGGGGGGGACTCTACGAGCAGTACTTC. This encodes CASSLRGGLYEQYF.

The CDR3 spells CASSLGGQRGELFF. CDR3 bases: TGCGCCAGCAGCCTCGGGGGGCAACGCGGGGAGCTGTTTTTT. The chain joins TRBV5-1 to TRBJ2-2; tentatively, D is TRBD2 (7 bases). Germline CDR1 and CDR2: SGHRS and YFSETQ. The CDR3 consists of 14 residues. Trimming shortened V by 4 bases and J by 7 bases, and 14 bases separated the two germline ends. The full variable domain, its missing parts supplied by reference TRBV5-1 and TRBJ2-2, is KAGVTQTPRYLIKTRGQQVTLSCSPISGHRSVSWYQQTPGQGLQFLFEYFSETQRNKGNFPGRFSGRQFSNSRSEMNVSTLELGDSALYLCASSLGGQRGELFFGEGSRLTVL.

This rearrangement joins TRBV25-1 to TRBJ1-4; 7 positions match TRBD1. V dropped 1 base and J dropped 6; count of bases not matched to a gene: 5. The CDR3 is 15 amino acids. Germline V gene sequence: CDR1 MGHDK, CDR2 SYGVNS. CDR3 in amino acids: CASSELQGTYEKLFF. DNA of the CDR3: TGTGCCAGCAGTGAATTACAGGGGACCTATGAAAAACTGTTTTTT.

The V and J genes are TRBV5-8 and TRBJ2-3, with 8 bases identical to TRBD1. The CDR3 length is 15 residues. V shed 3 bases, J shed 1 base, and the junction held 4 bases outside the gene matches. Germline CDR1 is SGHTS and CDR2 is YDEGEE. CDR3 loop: CASSWGTGGTDTQYF. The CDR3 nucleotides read TGTGCCAGCAGCTGGGGGACAGGTGGCACAGATACGCAGTATTTT.

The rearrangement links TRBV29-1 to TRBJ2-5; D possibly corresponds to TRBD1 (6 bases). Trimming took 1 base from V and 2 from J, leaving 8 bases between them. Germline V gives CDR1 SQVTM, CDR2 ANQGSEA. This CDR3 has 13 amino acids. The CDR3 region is CSVEGTAQETQYF. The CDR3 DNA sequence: TGCAGCGTTGAAGGGACAGCTCAAGAGACCCAGTACTTC.

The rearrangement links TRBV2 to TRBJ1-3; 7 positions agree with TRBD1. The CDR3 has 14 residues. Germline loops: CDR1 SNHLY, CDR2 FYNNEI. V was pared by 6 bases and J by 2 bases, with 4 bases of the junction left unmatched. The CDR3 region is CASSRQGTGNTIYF. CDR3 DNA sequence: TGTGCCAGCAGCCGACAGGGTACTGGAAACACCATATATTTT.

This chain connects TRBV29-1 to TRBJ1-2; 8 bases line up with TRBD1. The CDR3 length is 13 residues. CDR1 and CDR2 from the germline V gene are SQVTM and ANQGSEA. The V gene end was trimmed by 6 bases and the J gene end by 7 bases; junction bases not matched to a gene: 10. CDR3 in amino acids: CSVAGTGAGGYTF. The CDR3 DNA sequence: TGCAGCGTGGCCGGGACAGGCGCGGGTGGCTACACCTTC.

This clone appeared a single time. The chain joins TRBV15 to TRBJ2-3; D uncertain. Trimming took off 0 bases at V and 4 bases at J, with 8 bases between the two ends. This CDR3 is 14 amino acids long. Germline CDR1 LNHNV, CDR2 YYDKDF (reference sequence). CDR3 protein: CATSRELVPDTQYF. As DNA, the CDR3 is TGTGCCACCAGCAGAGAACTGGTCCCAGATACGCAGTATTTT.

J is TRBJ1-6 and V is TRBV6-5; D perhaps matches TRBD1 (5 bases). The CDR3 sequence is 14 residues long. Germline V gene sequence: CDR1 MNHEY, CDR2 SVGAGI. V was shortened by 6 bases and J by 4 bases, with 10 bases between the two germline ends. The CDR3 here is CASSPGRYNSPLHF. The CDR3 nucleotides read TGTGCCAGCAGCCCAGGGAGGTATAATTCACCCCTCCACTTT.

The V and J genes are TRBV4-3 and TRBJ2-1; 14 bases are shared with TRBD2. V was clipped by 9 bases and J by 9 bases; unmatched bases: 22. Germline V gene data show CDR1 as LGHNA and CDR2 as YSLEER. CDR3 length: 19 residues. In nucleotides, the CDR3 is TGCGCCAGTCGGGGACCCCTCCTTAAAGGGACTAGCGGGGGCGGTGAGCAGTTCTTC. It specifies CASRGPLLKGTSGGGEQFF.

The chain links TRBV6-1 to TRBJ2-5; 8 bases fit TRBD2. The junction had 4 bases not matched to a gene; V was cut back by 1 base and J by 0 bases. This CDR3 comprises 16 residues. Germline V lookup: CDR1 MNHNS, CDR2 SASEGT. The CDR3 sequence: CASSEGAGAHQETQYF. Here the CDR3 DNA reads TGTGCCAGCAGTGAAGGAGCGGGGGCACACCAAGAGACCCAGTACTTC.

CDR3 coding DNA: TGTGCCAGTAGTACTGGCGGGAGAGGAAACGAGCAGTACTTC. Its translation: CASSTGGRGNEQYF. The rearrangement joins TRBV19 to TRBJ2-7, with 7 bases aligning to TRBD2. Germline assignment: CDR1 LNHDA and CDR2 SQIVND (reference sequence). The CDR3 consists of 14 residues. V shed 4 bases, J shed 5 bases, and the junction held 8 bases outside the gene matches.

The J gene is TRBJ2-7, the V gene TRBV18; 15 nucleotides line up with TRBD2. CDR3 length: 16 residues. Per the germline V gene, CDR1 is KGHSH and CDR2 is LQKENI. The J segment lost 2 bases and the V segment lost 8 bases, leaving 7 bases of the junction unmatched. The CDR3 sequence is CASKGLAGGITYEQYF. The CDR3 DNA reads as TGTGCCAGCAAGGGACTAGCGGGAGGCATCACCTACGAGCAGTACTTC. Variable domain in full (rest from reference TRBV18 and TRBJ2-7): NAGVMQNPRHLVRRRGQEARLRCSPMKGHSHVYWYRQLPEEGLKFMVYLQKENIIDESGMPKERFSAEFPKEGPSILRIQQVVRGDSAAYFCASKGLAGGITYEQYFGPGTRLTVT.

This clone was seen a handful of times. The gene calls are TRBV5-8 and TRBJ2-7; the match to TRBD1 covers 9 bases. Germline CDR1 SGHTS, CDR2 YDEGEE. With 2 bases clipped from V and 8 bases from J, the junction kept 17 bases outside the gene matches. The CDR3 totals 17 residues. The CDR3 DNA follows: TGTGCCAGCAGCTTAAAGGAGCGGGACAGGGTATTTTTCAAGCAGTACTTC. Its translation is CASSLKERDRVFFKQYF.

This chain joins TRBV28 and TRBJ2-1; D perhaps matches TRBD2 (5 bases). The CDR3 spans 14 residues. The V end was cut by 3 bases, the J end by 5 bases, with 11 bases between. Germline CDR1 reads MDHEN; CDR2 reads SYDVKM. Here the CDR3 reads CASSLSGSHNEQFF. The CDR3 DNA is TGTGCCAGCAGTTTGTCTGGGAGCCACAATGAGCAGTTCTTC.

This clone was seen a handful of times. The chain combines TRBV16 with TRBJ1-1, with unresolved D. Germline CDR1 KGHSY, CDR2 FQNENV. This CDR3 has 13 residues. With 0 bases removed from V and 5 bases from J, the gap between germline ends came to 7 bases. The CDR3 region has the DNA TGTGCCAGCAGCCAATCGGCCGGGACTGAAGCTTTCTTT. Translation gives CASSQSAGTEAFF.

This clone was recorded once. Written as DNA, the CDR3 is TGCGCCAGCAGTGATTGGGGCGGGGGGCTTCCGGAGACCCAGTACTTC. It encodes CASSDWGGGLPETQYF. The V call is TRBV10-2, the J call TRBJ2-5; TRBD2 matches at 8 bases. Germline-derived CDR1 and CDR2 are WSHSY and SAAADI. V shed 3 bases, J shed 5 bases, and the junction held 11 bases outside the gene matches. The CDR3 is 16 amino acids.

CDR3 region: CASQKGARTDTQYF. The DNA of the CDR3 is TGTGCCAGCCAAAAGGGGGCGAGGACAGATACGCAGTATTTT. The chain links TRBV2 to TRBJ2-3; 7 nucleotides line up with TRBD1. Germline V lookup: CDR1 SNHLY, CDR2 FYNNEI. The ends lost 8 bases at V and 3 bases at J; junction bases unmatched: 8. This CDR3 region has 14 residues.

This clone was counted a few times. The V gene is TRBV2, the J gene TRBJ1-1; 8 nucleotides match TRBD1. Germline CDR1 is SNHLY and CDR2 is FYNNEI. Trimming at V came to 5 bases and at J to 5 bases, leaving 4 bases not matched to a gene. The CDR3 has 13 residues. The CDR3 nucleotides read TGTGCCAGCAGTCGTACAGGGGGAACTGAAGCTTTCTTT. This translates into CASSRTGGTEAFF.

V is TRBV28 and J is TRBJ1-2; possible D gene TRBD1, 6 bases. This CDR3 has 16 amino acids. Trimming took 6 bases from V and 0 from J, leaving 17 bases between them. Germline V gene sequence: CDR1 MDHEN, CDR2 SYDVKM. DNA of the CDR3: TGTGCCAGCAGGAACTCCGGGACACCCGCTAACTATGGCTACACCTTC. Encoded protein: CASRNSGTPANYGYTF.

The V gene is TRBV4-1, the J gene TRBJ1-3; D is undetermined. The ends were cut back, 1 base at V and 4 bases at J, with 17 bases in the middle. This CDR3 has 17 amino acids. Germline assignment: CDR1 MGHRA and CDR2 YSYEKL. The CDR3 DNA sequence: TGCGCCAGCAGCCAAGCGAGCTCGCCCTCCCCGGGAAACACCATATATTTT. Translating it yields CASSQASSPSPGNTIYF.

The CDR3 region has the DNA TGCGCCAGCAGACCGACCCAAGCGGGACCCTACGAGCAGTACTTC. It yields the protein CASRPTQAGPYEQYF. V gene TRBV4-1 combines with J gene TRBJ2-7; 7 bases fit TRBD2. V dropped 6 bases and J dropped 2; count of bases not matched to a gene: 10. This CDR3 is 15 amino acids long. Per the germline V gene, CDR1 is MGHRA and CDR2 is YSYEKL.

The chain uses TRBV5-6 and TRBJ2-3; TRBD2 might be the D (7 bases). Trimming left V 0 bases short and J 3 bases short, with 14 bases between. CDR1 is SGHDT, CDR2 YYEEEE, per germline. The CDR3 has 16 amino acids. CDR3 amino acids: CASSLERGGGTDTQYF. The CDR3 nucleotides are TGTGCCAGCAGCTTGGAGAGGGGGGGTGGGACAGATACGCAGTATTTT.

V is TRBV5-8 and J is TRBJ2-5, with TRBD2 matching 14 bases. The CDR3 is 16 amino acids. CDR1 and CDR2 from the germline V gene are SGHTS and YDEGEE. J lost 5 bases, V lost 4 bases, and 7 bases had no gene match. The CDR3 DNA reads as TGTGCCAGCAGCCGGGGGACTAGCGGGAGATCGGAGACCCAGTACTTC. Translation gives CASSRGTSGRSETQYF.